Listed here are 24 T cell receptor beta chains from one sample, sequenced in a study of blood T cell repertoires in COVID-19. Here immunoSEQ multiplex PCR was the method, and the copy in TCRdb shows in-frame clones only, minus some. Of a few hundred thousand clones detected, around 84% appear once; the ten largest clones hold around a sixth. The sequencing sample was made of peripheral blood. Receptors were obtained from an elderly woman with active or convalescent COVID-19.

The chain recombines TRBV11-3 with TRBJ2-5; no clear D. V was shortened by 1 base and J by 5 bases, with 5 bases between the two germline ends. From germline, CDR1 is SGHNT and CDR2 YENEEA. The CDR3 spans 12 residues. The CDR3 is CASSLGPETQYF. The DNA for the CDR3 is TGTGCCAGCAGCTTAGGTCCTGAGACCCAGTACTTC.

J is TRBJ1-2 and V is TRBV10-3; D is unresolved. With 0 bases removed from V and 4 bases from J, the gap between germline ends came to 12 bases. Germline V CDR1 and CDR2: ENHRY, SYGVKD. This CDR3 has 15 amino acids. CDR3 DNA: TGTGCCATCAGTGAGTCGTCAAAGCGAGCCTATGGCTACACCTTC. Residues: CAISESSKRAYGYTF.

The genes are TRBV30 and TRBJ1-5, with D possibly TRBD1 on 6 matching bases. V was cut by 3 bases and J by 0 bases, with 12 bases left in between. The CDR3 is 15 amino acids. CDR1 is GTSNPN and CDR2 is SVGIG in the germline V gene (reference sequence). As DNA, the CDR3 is TGTGCCTGGAGCGGCGGACAGTCTAGCAATCAGCCCCAGCATTTT. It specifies CAWSGGQSSNQPQHF.

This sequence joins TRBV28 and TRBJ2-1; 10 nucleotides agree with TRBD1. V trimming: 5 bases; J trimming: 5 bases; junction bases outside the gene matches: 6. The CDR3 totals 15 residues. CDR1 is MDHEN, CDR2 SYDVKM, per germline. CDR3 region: CASSSWDRGNNEQFF. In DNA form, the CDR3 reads TGTGCCAGCAGTAGTTGGGACAGGGGAAACAATGAGCAGTTCTTC.

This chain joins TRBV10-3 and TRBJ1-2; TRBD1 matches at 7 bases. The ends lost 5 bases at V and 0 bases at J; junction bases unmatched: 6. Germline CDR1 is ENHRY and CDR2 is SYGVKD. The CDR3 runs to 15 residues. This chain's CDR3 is CAISQGQDPNYGYTF. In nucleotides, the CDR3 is TGTGCCATCAGTCAAGGACAGGATCCTAACTATGGCTACACCTTC.

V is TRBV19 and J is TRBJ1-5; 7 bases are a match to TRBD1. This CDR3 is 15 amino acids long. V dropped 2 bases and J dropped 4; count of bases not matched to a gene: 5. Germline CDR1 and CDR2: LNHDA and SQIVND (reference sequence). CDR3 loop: CASSIPGQYNQPQHF. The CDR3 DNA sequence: TGTGCCAGTAGTATACCGGGACAGTATAATCAGCCCCAGCATTTT.

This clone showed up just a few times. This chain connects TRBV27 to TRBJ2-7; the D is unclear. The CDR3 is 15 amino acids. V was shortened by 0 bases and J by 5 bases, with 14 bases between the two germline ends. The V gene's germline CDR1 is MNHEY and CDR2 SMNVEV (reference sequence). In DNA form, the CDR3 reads TGTGCCAGCAGTTTATCAGCCAGGAACTTCGACGAGCAGTACTTC. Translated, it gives CASSLSARNFDEQYF.

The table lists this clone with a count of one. The CDR3 bases are TGCAGCGTATCACAGGGGCCGGGAAACACCATATATTTT. Protein: CSVSQGPGNTIYF. The chain combines TRBV29-1 with TRBJ1-3; 7 nucleotides line up with TRBD1. Germline CDR1 is SQVTM and CDR2 is ANQGSEA. This CDR3 comprises 13 residues. The V gene end was trimmed by 6 bases and the J gene end by 4 bases; junction bases not matched to a gene: 6.

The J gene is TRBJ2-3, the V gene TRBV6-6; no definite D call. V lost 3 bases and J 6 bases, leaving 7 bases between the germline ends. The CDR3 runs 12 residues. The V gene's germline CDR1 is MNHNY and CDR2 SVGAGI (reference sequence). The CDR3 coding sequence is TGTGCCAGCAGTTATTACCGGGATACGCAGTATTTT. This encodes CASSYYRDTQYF.

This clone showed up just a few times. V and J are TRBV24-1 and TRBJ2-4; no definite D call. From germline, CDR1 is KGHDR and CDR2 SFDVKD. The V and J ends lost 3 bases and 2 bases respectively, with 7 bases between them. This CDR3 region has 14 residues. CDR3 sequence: CATSDTFSKNIQYF. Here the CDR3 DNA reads TGTGCCACCAGTGATACATTTTCCAAAAACATTCAGTACTTC.

CDR3 sequence reads: CASSLVRGNNEQFF. Here the CDR3 DNA reads TGTGCCAGCAGCTTAGTTAGAGGGAACAATGAGCAGTTCTTC. The rearrangement links TRBV7-9 to TRBJ2-1; possibly TRBD2 for D (5 bases). CDR3 length: 14 residues. Trimming left V 1 base short and J 5 bases short, with 9 bases between. From germline, CDR1 is SEHNR and CDR2 FQNEAQ (reference sequence). The full variable domain, in which reference TRBV7-9 and TRBJ2-1 provide the parts outside the CDR3, is DTGVSQNPRHKITKRGQNVTFRCDPISEHNRLYWYRQTLGQGPEFLTYFQNEAQLEKSRLLSDRFSAERPKGSFSTLEIQRTEQGDSAMYLCASSLVRGNNEQFFGPGTRLTVL.

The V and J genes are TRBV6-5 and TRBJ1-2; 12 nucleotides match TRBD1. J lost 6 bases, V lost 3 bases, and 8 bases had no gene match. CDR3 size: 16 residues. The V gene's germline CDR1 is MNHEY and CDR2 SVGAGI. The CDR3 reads CASSYRSGQGADGYTF. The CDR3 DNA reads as TGTGCCAGCAGTTATCGGTCGGGACAGGGGGCAGATGGCTACACCTTC.

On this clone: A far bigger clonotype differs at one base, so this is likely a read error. For the CDR3, the DNA is TGTGCCAGCAGTTTAAAATATCACGACAGGGGGATCAATCAGCCCCAGCATTTT. Protein: CASSLKYHDRGINQPQHF. The rearrangement uses TRBV28 and TRBJ1-5; 9 nucleotides match TRBD1. Germline V gives CDR1 MDHEN, CDR2 SYDVKM. With V trimmed by 2 bases and J by 3 bases, 11 bases remained unmatched. The CDR3 sequence is 18 residues long.

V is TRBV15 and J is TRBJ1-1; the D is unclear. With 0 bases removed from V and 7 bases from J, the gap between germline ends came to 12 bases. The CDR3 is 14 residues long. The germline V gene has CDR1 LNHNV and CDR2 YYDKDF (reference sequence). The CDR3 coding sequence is TGTGCCACCAGCAGAGATAACACCCCTCGTGAAGCTTTCTTT. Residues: CATSRDNTPREAFF.

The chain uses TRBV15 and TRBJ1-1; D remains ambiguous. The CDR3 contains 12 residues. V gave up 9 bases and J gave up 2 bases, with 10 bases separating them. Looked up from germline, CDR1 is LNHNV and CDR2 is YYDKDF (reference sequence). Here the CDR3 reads CATSTGNTEAFF. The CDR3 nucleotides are TGTGCCACTTCCACGGGAAACACTGAAGCTTTCTTT.

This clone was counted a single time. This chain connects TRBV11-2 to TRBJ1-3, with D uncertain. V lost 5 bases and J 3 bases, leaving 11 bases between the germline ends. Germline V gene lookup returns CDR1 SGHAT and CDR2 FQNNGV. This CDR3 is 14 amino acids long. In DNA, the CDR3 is TGTGCCAGCAGCCCCAGTCTCGATGGAAACACCATATATTTT. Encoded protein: CASSPSLDGNTIYF.

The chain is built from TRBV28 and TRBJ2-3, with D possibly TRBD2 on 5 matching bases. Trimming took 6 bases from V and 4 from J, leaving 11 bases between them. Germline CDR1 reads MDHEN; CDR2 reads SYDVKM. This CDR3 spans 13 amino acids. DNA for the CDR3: TGTGCCAGCAGCTTGAGGGTCCCAGATACGCAGTATTTT. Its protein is CASSLRVPDTQYF.

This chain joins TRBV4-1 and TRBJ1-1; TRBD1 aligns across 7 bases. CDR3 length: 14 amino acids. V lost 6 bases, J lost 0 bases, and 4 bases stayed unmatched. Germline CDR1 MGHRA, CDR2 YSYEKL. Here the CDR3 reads CASRAGQVNTEAFF. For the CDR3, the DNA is TGCGCCAGCAGAGCAGGACAGGTGAACACTGAAGCTTTCTTT.

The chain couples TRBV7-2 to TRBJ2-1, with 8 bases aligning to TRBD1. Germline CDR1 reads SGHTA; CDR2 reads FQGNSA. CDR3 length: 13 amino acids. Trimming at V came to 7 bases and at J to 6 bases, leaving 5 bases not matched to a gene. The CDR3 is CASNPDRANEQFF. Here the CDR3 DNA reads TGTGCCAGCAACCCGGACAGGGCCAATGAGCAGTTCTTC.

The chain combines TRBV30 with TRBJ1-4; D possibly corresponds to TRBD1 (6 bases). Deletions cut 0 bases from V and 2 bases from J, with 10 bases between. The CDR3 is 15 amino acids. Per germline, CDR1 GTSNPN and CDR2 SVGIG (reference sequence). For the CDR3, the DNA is TGTGCCTGGAGTGTAGGGGGACGGACTAATGAAAAACTGTTTTTT. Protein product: CAWSVGGRTNEKLFF.

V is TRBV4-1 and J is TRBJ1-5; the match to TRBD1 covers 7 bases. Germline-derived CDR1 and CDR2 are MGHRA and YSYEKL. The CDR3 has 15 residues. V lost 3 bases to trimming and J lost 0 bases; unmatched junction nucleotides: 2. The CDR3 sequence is CASSQGTVSNQPQHF. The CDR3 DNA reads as TGCGCCAGCAGCCAGGGGACAGTTAGCAATCAGCCCCAGCATTTT.

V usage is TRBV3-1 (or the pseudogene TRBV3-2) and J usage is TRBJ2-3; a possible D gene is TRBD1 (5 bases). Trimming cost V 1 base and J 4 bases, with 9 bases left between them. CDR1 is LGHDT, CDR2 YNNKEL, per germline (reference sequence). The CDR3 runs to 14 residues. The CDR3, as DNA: TGTGCCAGCAGCCAAGCAGGGTTATCAGATACGCAGTATTTT. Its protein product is CASSQAGLSDTQYF.

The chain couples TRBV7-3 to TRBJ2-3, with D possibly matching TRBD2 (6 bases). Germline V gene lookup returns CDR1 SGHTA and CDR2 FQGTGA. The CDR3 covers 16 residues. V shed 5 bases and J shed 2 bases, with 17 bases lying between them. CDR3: CASSRGYLGLTDTQYF. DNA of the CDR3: TGTGCCAGCAGCCGAGGTTACTTGGGACTCACAGATACGCAGTATTTT.

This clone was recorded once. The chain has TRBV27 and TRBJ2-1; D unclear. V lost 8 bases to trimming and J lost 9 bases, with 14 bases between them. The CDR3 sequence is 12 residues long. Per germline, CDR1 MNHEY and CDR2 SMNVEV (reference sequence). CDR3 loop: CASRRSVGEQFF. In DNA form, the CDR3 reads TGTGCCAGCCGGAGATCTGTTGGTGAGCAGTTCTTC.